The present T cell receptor (beta chain) was sequenced within a study of T-cell memory formation after mild COVID-19. Overall study: The two donors had largely donor-specific TCR clusters. Study observations and caveats: Clones shrinking from day 15 to 85 showed even CD4/CD8 mixes; later expanders tilted CD4+. A subset of responding clones appeared in pre-infection memory, suggesting cross-reactive memory joined.

This clonotype has more than one count but fewer than ten. The antigen remains undetermined. The junction had 14 bases not matched to a gene; V was cut back by 6 bases and J by 5 bases. The CDR3 length is 19 residues. The germline gives CDR1 LGHNA, CDR2 YNFKEQ. 5'RACE, which relied on constant-segment primers, yielded TCR alpha and TCR beta cDNA libraries carrying sample barcodes and UMIs. A single record per CDR3 protein comes from TCRdb applying MiXCR to the 5' RACE reads. In the table there are approximately 260,000 distinct CDR3 sequences, roughly 18% of which are singletons. Source material: PBMCs or a T cell subset sorted from them (not recorded which). The chain employs TRBV4-2 and TRBJ2-2; the match to TRBD2 covers 14 bases. The TCR was taken from a man aged 18 to 30 who had mild COVID-19 (a few samples of this study predate the infection). Cell type and time point are not known. In DNA form, the CDR3 reads TGTGCCAGCAGTTACAGAGGGACTAGCGGGGGAATGGAGACCGGGGAGCTGTTTTTT. As protein: CASSYRGTSGGMETGELFF.